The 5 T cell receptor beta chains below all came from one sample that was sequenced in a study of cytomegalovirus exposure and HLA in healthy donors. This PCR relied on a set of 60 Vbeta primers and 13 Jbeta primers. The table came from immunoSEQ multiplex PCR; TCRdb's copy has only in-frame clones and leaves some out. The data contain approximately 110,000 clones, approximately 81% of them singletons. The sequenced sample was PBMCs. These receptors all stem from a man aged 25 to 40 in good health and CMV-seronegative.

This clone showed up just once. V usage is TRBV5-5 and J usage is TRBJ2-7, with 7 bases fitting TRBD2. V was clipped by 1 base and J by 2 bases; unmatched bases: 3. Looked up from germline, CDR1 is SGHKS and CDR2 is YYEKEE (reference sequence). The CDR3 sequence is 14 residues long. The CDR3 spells CASSLSGGAYEQYF. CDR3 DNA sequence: TGTGCCAGCAGCTTGTCTGGGGGGGCCTACGAGCAGTACTTC.

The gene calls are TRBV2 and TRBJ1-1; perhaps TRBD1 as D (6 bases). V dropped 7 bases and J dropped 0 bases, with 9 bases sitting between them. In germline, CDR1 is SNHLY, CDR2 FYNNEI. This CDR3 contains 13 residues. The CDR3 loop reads CASTGQLNTEAFF. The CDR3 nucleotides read TGTGCCAGCACCGGACAGTTGAACACTGAAGCTTTCTTT.

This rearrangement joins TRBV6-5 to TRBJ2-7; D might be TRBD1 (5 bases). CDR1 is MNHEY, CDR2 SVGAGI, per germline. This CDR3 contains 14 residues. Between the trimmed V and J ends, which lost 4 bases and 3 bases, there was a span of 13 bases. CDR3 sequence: CASSSDRAFYEQYF. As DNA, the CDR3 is TGTGCCAGCAGTTCCGACAGAGCCTTCTACGAGCAGTACTTC.

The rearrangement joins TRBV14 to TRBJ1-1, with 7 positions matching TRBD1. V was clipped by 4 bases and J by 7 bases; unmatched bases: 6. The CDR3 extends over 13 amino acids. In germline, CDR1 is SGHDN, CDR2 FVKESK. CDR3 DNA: TGTGCCAGCAGCCGAATGACAGGGCTTGAAGCTTTCTTT. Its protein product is CASSRMTGLEAFF.

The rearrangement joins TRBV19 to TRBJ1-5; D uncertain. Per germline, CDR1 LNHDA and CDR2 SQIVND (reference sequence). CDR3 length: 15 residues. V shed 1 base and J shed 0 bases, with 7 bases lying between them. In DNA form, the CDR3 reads TGTGCCAGTAGTATAGTGGCGGATAGCAATCAGCCCCAGCATTTT. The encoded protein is CASSIVADSNQPQHF.